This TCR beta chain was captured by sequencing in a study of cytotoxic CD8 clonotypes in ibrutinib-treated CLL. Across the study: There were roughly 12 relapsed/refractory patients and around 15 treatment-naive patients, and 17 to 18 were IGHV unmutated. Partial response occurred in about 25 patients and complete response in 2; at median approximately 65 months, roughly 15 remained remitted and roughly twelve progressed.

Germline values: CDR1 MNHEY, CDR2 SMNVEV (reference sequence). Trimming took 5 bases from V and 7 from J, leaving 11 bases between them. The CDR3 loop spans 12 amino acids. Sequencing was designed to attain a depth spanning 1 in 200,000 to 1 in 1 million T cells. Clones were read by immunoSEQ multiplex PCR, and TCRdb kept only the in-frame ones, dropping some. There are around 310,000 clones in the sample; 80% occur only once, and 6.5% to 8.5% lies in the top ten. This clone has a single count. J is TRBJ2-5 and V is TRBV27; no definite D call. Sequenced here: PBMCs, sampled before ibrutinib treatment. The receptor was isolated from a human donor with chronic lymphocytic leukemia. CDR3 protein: CASSHPAGTQYF. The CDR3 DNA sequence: TGTGCCAGCAGTCACCCCGCAGGGACCCAGTACTTC.